These 24 T cell receptor beta chains were sequenced from one sample in a study of T-cell memory formation after mild COVID-19. TCRdb reprocessed the 5' RACE reads with MiXCR, giving one entry per CDR3 protein. The sample shows roughly 380,000 distinct CDR3 sequences, around 27% of them seen only once. Sequences were obtained from PBMCs or a T cell subset sorted from them (not recorded which). The receptors come from an adult woman who had mild COVID-19 (a few samples of this study predate the infection). Cell type and time point are not known.

The rearrangement joins TRBV4-2 to TRBJ2-1, with TRBD2 matching over 12 bases. Looked up from germline, CDR1 is LGHNA and CDR2 is YNFKEQ. The CDR3 runs to 15 residues. V dropped 1 base and J dropped 9; count of bases not matched to a gene: 4. The CDR3 loop is CASSQGLAGVVEQFF. CDR3 in DNA: TGTGCCAGCAGCCAAGGACTAGCGGGAGTGGTTGAGCAGTTCTTC.

The chain links TRBV7-2 to TRBJ2-7, with 8 bases identical to TRBD1. Germline lookup yields CDR1 SGHTA and CDR2 FQGNSA. V dropped 5 bases and J dropped 6; count of bases not matched to a gene: 3. This CDR3 is 12 amino acids long. Written as DNA, the CDR3 is TGTGCCAGCAGCCGGACAGGGTTCGAGCAGTACTTC. Amino acid sequence: CASSRTGFEQYF.

This clonotype was found a few times. The chain couples TRBV24-1 to TRBJ2-1; 10 bases line up with TRBD1. The trim removed 5 bases at V and 5 bases at J, leaving 11 bases unmatched. Germline V gene sequence: CDR1 KGHDR, CDR2 SFDVKD. The CDR3 is 17 residues long. CDR3 DNA sequence: TGTGCCACCAGTGGTAGGACAGGGGGTAGAAAGGACAATGAGCAGTTCTTC. It codes for CATSGRTGGRKDNEQFF.

The genes are TRBV5-4 and TRBJ2-3; TRBD1 matches 7 bases. The CDR3 loop spans 14 amino acids. J gave up 0 bases and V 4 bases, and 2 bases lay outside the gene matches. Germline CDR1 SGHNT, CDR2 YYREEE (reference sequence). The CDR3 spells CASSQGQSTDTQYF. The CDR3 nucleotides read TGTGCCAGCAGCCAGGGACAGAGCACAGATACGCAGTATTTT.

The V and J genes are TRBV7-8 and TRBJ1-1; D not resolved. V was trimmed by 5 bases and J by 1 base, leaving 8 bases between them. The CDR3 is 13 amino acids. The germline V gene encodes CDR1 SGHVS and CDR2 FQNEAQ. The CDR3 spells CASSGWRNTEAFF. The CDR3 DNA reads TGTGCCAGCAGCGGATGGAGGAACACTGAAGCTTTCTTT.

This clonotype was recorded a few times. The chain is built from TRBV3-1 and TRBJ2-1, with 8 bases that match TRBD2. V was pared by 8 bases and J by 6 bases, with 3 bases of the junction left unmatched. There are 12 residues in the CDR3. Germline V gene lookup returns CDR1 LGHDT and CDR2 YNNKEL (reference sequence). The CDR3 DNA is TGTGCCAGCCTAGGACTAGCCAATGAGCAGTTCTTC. Protein product: CASLGLANEQFF.

The chain carries TRBV12-3 or TRBV12-4 and TRBJ1-4; tentative D call: TRBD1 (5 bases). This CDR3 region has 14 residues. V was shortened by 4 bases and J by 7 bases, with 13 bases between the two germline ends. CDR3 nucleotide sequence: TGTGCCAGCAGTTCGCTGCAGGGCGGTGAAAAACTGTTTTTT. It specifies CASSSLQGGEKLFF.

This clonotype was observed a handful of times. The rearrangement uses TRBV3-1 and TRBJ2-7; 11 positions match TRBD2. With V trimmed by 5 bases and J by 2 bases, 8 bases remained unmatched. The CDR3 has 16 amino acids. Germline V gene lookup returns CDR1 LGHDT and CDR2 YNNKEL (reference sequence). CDR3 DNA sequence: TGTGCCAGCAGCGGAAGGACGACTAGCGGGACCTACGAGCAGTACTTC. Protein: CASSGRTTSGTYEQYF.

This clonotype was seen a single time. This chain connects TRBV5-5 to TRBJ1-2; D uncertain. Trimming shortened V by 2 bases and J by 3 bases, and 14 bases separated the two germline ends. The CDR3 extends over 15 amino acids. Looked up from germline, CDR1 is SGHKS and CDR2 is YYEKEE (reference sequence). CDR3 residues: CASSLPGWVDYGYTF. As DNA, the CDR3 is TGTGCCAGCAGCTTACCGGGTTGGGTGGACTATGGCTACACCTTC.

This clonotype was detected a few times. The chain links TRBV20-1 to TRBJ2-7; D remains ambiguous. The CDR3 has 12 amino acids. Germline values: CDR1 DFQATT, CDR2 SNEGSKA (reference sequence). V lost 3 bases and J lost 0, with 6 bases in between. In DNA, the CDR3 is TGCAGTGCTAGGCAGGACTCCTACGAGCAGTACTTC. It encodes CSARQDSYEQYF.

The rearrangement joins TRBV6-4 to TRBJ2-1; D might be TRBD2 (6 bases). This CDR3 is 14 amino acids long. V lost 2 bases and J 9 bases, leaving 14 bases between the germline ends. Germline CDR1 MRHNA, CDR2 SNTAGT. CDR3 sequence reads: CASSDPGDSSEQFF. CDR3 bases: TGTGCCAGCAGTGACCCGGGGGACTCCTCTGAGCAGTTCTTC.

This clonotype has more than one count but fewer than ten. The rearrangement links TRBV4-1 to TRBJ2-3; D might be TRBD1 (6 bases). Germline V gives CDR1 MGHRA, CDR2 YSYEKL. V was pared by 1 base and J by 5 bases, with 16 bases between. This CDR3 has 16 residues. The DNA of the CDR3 is TGCGCCAGCAGCCAAGTTGTGGGGGCTCAGGGAGATACGCAGTATTTT. It specifies CASSQVVGAQGDTQYF.

The rearrangement uses TRBV5-6 and TRBJ1-1; the D is unclear. Germline V CDR1 and CDR2: SGHDT, YYEEEE. This CDR3 spans 13 amino acids. V dropped 7 bases and J dropped 1 base, with 11 bases sitting between them. The CDR3 coding sequence is TGTGCCAGCCTCAAACTGCGGAACACTGAAGCTTTCTTT. Protein sequence: CASLKLRNTEAFF.

The gene calls are TRBV7-2 and TRBJ2-7; the match to TRBD2 covers 14 bases. This CDR3 has 15 residues. Germline loops: CDR1 SGHTA, CDR2 FQGNSA. The ends lost 7 bases at V and 0 bases at J; junction bases unmatched: 2. CDR3 in amino acids: CASTGTSGSSYEQYF. DNA for the CDR3: TGTGCCAGCACCGGGACTAGCGGGAGCTCCTACGAGCAGTACTTC.

The CDR3 reads CASSPSGRTEAFF. The CDR3 DNA is TGTGCCAGCAGCCCGAGCGGACGAACCGAAGCTTTCTTT. The chain employs TRBV5-6 and TRBJ1-1; D remains unclear. The germline V gene encodes CDR1 SGHDT and CDR2 YYEEEE. V was pared by 4 bases and J by 8 bases, with 15 bases between. The CDR3 sequence is 13 residues long.

This clonotype appeared a few times. The chain joins TRBV20-1 to TRBJ2-7; 9 positions match TRBD2. CDR1 is DFQATT, CDR2 SNEGSKA, per germline (reference sequence). Trimming removed 6 bases from V and 2 bases from J; junction bases left unmatched: 11. This CDR3 has 15 amino acids. Here the CDR3 reads CSAPSRLAGTYEQYF. The CDR3 region has the DNA TGCAGTGCCCCTTCTCGTCTAGCGGGGACCTACGAGCAGTACTTC.

This clonotype was counted between two and nine times. This chain links TRBV24-1 with TRBJ2-5; TRBD1 matches 9 bases. Trimming cost V 4 bases and J 8 bases; bases outside gene matches: 10. This CDR3 region has 15 residues. Per the germline V gene, CDR1 is KGHDR and CDR2 is SFDVKD. CDR3 region: CATSDRPGQGNTQYF. CDR3 DNA sequence: TGTGCCACCAGTGACCGCCCGGGACAGGGTAACACCCAGTACTTC.

V usage is TRBV24-1 and J usage is TRBJ1-4; D might be TRBD1 (6 bases). The CDR3 has 13 residues. V shed 10 bases and J shed 8 bases, with 16 bases lying between them. Germline loops: CDR1 KGHDR, CDR2 SFDVKD. Written as DNA, the CDR3 is TGTGCCACTTCGACAGGCGACCTCGAAAAACTGTTTTTT. Its translation: CATSTGDLEKLFF.

This clonotype occurred a few times. The chain recombines TRBV24-1 with TRBJ2-1; the D gene could be TRBD1 or TRBD2 (5 bases each). This CDR3 is built from 13 residues. Germline V gene sequence: CDR1 KGHDR, CDR2 SFDVKD. V was trimmed by 7 bases and J by 5 bases, leaving 11 bases between them. The CDR3 sequence: CATRRDANNEQFF. The CDR3 DNA reads TGTGCCACCAGAAGGGACGCTAACAATGAGCAGTTCTTC.

V is TRBV19 and J is TRBJ1-1; D gene uncertain. This CDR3 is 13 amino acids long. Germline CDR1 LNHDA, CDR2 SQIVND (reference sequence). The ends were cut back, 6 bases at V and 1 base at J, with 9 bases in the middle. The chain's CDR3 is CASSARENTEAFF. The DNA for the CDR3 is TGTGCCAGTAGCGCCCGGGAGAACACTGAAGCTTTCTTT.

This clonotype appeared a few times. J is TRBJ2-2 and V is TRBV5-5, with no clear D. The length of the CDR3 is 14 residues. Trimming removed 6 bases from V and 4 bases from J, with 13 bases in between. The germline V gene has CDR1 SGHKS and CDR2 YYEKEE (reference sequence). CDR3 nucleotide sequence: TGTGCCAGCATCGCCCTAGGTAGCACCGGGGAGCTGTTTTTT. Translation gives CASIALGSTGELFF.

J is TRBJ1-1 and V is TRBV27, with 8 bases matching TRBD1. Germline CDR1 MNHEY, CDR2 SMNVEV (reference sequence). The length of the CDR3 is 13 residues. The V gene end was trimmed by 4 bases and the J gene end by 4 bases; junction bases not matched to a gene: 2. CDR3 region: CASSYRGSTEAFF. CDR3 nucleotides: TGTGCCAGCAGTTACAGGGGGAGCACTGAAGCTTTCTTT.

This chain uses TRBV19 with TRBJ1-1; 7 bases agree with TRBD1. This CDR3 comprises 15 residues. Germline values: CDR1 LNHDA, CDR2 SQIVND (reference sequence). V lost 2 bases to trimming and J lost 1 base; unmatched junction nucleotides: 4. CDR3 DNA sequence: TGTGCCAGTAGTATATCGGCAGGGGGGAACACTGAAGCTTTCTTT. The encoded protein is CASSISAGGNTEAFF.

The chain combines TRBV24-1 with TRBJ2-3; possibly TRBD1 for D (6 bases). The ends were cut back, 8 bases at V and 2 bases at J, with 13 bases in the middle. The CDR3 consists of 14 residues. CDR1 KGHDR and CDR2 SFDVKD come from the germline V gene. The CDR3 DNA follows: TGTGCCACCATCAGCAAGGGGGACACAGATACGCAGTATTTT. This sequence encodes CATISKGDTDTQYF.